This T cell receptor (beta chain) stems from a study of graft-versus-host responses after intestinal transplantation. For the study at large: Recipients got multivisceral, liver-intestinal, or isolated intestinal transplants. Each patient got anti-thymocyte globulin induction, then tacrolimus and steroids for about 3 years.

Broader study findings: Early after transplant, HvG clones declined as circulating GvH clones peaked.

This CDR3 has 13 amino acids. The trim removed 1 base at V and 3 bases at J, leaving 0 bases unmatched. Germline loops: CDR1 GTSNPN, CDR2 SVGIG (reference sequence). TCRdb keeps only in-frame clones here, not all; method: immunoSEQ multiplex PCR. Here the sample spans about 110,000 clones, roughly 87% being singletons. As to this clone: The antigen remains undetermined.

The clonotype originates from a human donor who was the organ donor for an intestinal transplant. The chain employs TRBV30 and TRBJ1-3, with 7 bases fitting TRBD1. The material sequenced was unstimulated CD4+ T cells sorted from spleen or lymph node cells, taken before transplant. DNA of the CDR3: TGTGCCTGGAGTGCAGGGGGTGGAAACACCATATATTTT. Protein product: CAWSAGGGNTIYF.